This TCR beta chain was sequenced for a study of identical twins. Details on this clonotype: Its antigen is undetermined.

One entry per CDR3 protein, called by TCRdb with MiXCR from the 5' RACE reads. The table has 1.5 million or so distinct CDR3 sequences, roughly 35% seen once. General study results and limits: Among out-of-frame alpha sequences shared by twins, low generation probability occurred in excess.

The TCR was taken from a newborn girl in good health. Input material: cord blood.

The chain's CDR3 is CASSLVLQGPRGNEQFF. The CDR3, as DNA: TGCGCCAGCAGCTTGGTCTTACAGGGGCCTAGGGGCAATGAGCAGTTCTTC. The J gene is TRBJ2-1, the V gene TRBV5-1, with 7 bases lining up with TRBD1. The ends lost 0 bases at V and 6 bases at J; junction bases unmatched: 12. Per the germline V gene, CDR1 is SGHRS and CDR2 is YFSETQ. The CDR3 totals 17 residues.